This is a list of T cell receptor beta chains from one sample in a study of PD-1 blockade in classical Hodgkin lymphoma. Assay used: immunoSEQ multiplex PCR; TCRdb lists only in-frame clones, some missing. The sample carries about 12,000 clones, under 90% recorded once. The starting material was CD4+ T cells from blood, obtained at baseline. The receptors originated from a human donor with classical Hodgkin lymphoma. The CDR3 runs from the conserved cysteine through the conserved F or W. A D gene is named only where the DNA matches it firmly. Clone sizes are given selectively: once, few, many, or a class where the clone is expanded.

d_gene,j_gene,abundance,v_gene,CDR3aa,CDR3nt
TRBD1,TRBJ1-4,.,TRBV6-6,CASSRGQGTNEKLFF,TGTGCCAGCAGTCGGGGACAGGGGACTAATGAAAAACTGTTTTTT
.,TRBJ1-1,.,TRBV30,CAWSVRVNTEAFF,TGTGCCTGGAGTGTTAGGGTAAACACTGAAGCTTTCTTT
.,TRBJ1-4,.,TRBV7-2,CASSLRGGEKLFF,TGTGCCAGCAGCTTAAGAGGGGGGGAAAAACTGTTTTTT
.,TRBJ2-4,.,TRBV28,CASSLGGTLKDIQYF,TGTGCCAGCAGTTTAGGAGGGACCCTTAAGGACATTCAGTACTTC
.,TRBJ2-7,.,TRBV20-1,CSAPQGYEQYF,TGCAGTGCTCCACAGGGCTACGAGCAGTACTTC
.,TRBJ2-2,.,TRBV9,CASSVVSTPNTGELFF,TGTGCCAGCAGCGTAGTCTCGACTCCGAACACCGGGGAGCTGTTTTTT
.,TRBJ2-5,.,TRBV5-1,CASSRGRNPGETQYF,TGCGCCAGCAGTAGGGGCAGGAACCCCGGGGAGACCCAGTACTTC
TRBD1,TRBJ1-4,.,TRBV28,CASRTETGAGEKLFF,TGTGCCAGCAGGACGGAGACAGGGGCAGGCGAAAAACTGTTTTTT
.,TRBJ2-3,.,TRBV4-1,CASSHPSDTQYF,TGCGCCAGCAGCCACCCATCAGATACGCAGTATTTT
TRBD1,TRBJ2-4,.,TRBV5-1,CASSLMPGQGIQYF,TGCGCCAGCAGCTTGATGCCGGGACAGGGCATTCAGTACTTC
TRBD2,TRBJ2-7,.,TRBV18,CASSLEAGGAYEQYF,TGTGCCAGCTCATTAGAAGCGGGGGGCGCCTACGAGCAGTACTTC
.,TRBJ1-4,.,TRBV18,CASSQRGRSTNEKLFF,TGTGCCAGCTCACAGCGCGGACGGTCAACTAATGAAAAACTGTTTTTT
.,TRBJ1-6,.,TRBV7-3,CASSSQGWGDSPLHF,TGTGCCAGCAGCTCCCAGGGATGGGGAGATTCACCCCTCCACTTT
TRBD1,TRBJ1-5,.,TRBV5-1,CASSPGDRDLNQPQHF,TGCGCCAGCAGCCCCGGGGACAGGGACCTCAATCAGCCCCAGCATTTT
.,TRBJ2-2,.,TRBV11-3,CASSLWGDTGELFF,TGTGCCAGCAGCTTGTGGGGAGATACCGGGGAGCTGTTTTTT
TRBD2,TRBJ2-2,.,TRBV11-3,CASSSPTSGSRTGELFF,TGTGCCAGCAGCTCCCCGACTAGCGGGAGTCGAACCGGGGAGCTGTTTTTT
.,TRBJ2-7,.,TRBV27,CASSLIGGAPSEQYF,TGTGCCAGCAGTTTAATTGGGGGGGCCCCCTCGGAGCAGTACTTC
.,TRBJ1-5,.,TRBV7-6,CASSKDGGPFQPQHF,TGTGCCAGCAGCAAAGACGGGGGTCCCTTTCAGCCCCAGCATTTT
.,TRBJ2-7,.,TRBV28,CASSPTGTSYEQYF,TGTGCCAGCAGCCCCACAGGGACGTCCTACGAGCAGTACTTC
TRBD2,TRBJ2-2,.,TRBV5-4,CASSFGGLVNTGELFF,TGTGCCAGCAGCTTTGGGGGACTAGTTAACACCGGGGAGCTGTTTTTT
.,TRBJ2-3,.,TRBV7-9,CASSDQDTQYF,TGTGCCAGCAGCGATCAGGATACGCAGTATTTT
.,TRBJ2-1,.,TRBV5-6,CASSLLRDTAYNEQFF,TGTGCCAGCAGCTTGCTTAGGGACACCGCCTACAATGAGCAGTTCTTC
.,TRBJ2-1,.,TRBV7-2,CASSLVRLNNEQFF,TGTGCCAGCAGCTTAGTTCGGCTCAACAATGAGCAGTTCTTC
TRBD1,TRBJ2-2,once,TRBV28,CASIPYRGIGELFF,TGTGCCAGCATCCCTTACAGGGGGATCGGGGAGCTGTTTTTT
TRBD2,TRBJ2-7,.,TRBV13,CASSVRRTSGLSYEQYF,TGTGCCAGCAGCGTAAGGCGGACTAGCGGACTCTCCTACGAGCAGTACTTC
TRBD1,TRBJ1-2,.,TRBV27,CASSRAGGAYGYTF,TGTGCCAGCAGTCGTGCAGGGGGCGCCTATGGCTACACCTTC